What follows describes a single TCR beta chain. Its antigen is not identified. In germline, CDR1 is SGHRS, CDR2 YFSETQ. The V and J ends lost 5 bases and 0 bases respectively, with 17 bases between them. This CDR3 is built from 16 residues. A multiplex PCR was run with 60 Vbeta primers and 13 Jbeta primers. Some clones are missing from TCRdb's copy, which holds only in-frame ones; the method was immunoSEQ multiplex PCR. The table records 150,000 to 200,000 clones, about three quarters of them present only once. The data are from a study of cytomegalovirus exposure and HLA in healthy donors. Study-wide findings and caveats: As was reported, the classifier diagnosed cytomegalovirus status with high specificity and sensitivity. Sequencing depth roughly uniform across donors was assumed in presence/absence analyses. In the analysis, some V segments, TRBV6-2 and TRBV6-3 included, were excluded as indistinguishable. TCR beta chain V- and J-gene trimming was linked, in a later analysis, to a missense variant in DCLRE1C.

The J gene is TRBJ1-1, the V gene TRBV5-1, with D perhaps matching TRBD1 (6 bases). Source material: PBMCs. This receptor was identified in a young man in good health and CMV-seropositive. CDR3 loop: CASRQKAGEMNTEAFF. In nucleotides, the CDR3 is TGCGCCAGCAGACAAAAGGCAGGGGAAATGAACACTGAAGCTTTCTTT.